Listed here are 32 T cell receptor beta chains from one sample, sequenced in a study of somatic mutations in cytotoxic T cells in rheumatoid arthritis (dated by TCRdb to 2016 to 2017). Library generation was performed with the immunoSEQ multiplex PCR assay. The table was pulled from immuneACCESS by TCRdb, which kept in-frame rearrangements only. Such tables lose some clones; where checked, under half of the loss comes from unresolved V genes, and the rest has no known cause. The sample table contains just under 9,500 clones; only one count was recorded for over 60% of them. In total, the top ten clones hold roughly a third of the sample. The source material was CD8+ T cells sorted from blood. The receptors were sampled from an adult with rheumatoid arthritis.

V is TRBV6-6 and J is TRBJ2-7; 9 nucleotides agree with TRBD1. The CDR3 length is 14 residues. Per the germline V gene, CDR1 is MNHNY and CDR2 is SVGAGI (reference sequence). Trimming took 5 bases from V and 3 from J; bases not matched to a gene: 5. The CDR3 coding sequence is TGTGCCAGCAGTGCGGGACAGGGACTCTACGAGCAGTACTTC. Translating gives CASSAGQGLYEQYF.

This clone is categorized as medium-sized. The chain couples TRBV7-9 to TRBJ1-1; D gene uncertain. Germline assignment: CDR1 SEHNR and CDR2 FQNEAQ (reference sequence). CDR3 length equals 14 residues. Between the trimmed V and J ends, which lost 7 bases and 1 base, there was a span of 13 bases. The CDR3 DNA is TGTGCCAGCAAGTTCGCGACAAAGAACACTGAAGCTTTCTTT. It specifies CASKFATKNTEAFF.

The chain employs TRBV7-9 and TRBJ2-3; D not resolved. V dropped 2 bases and J dropped 5 bases, with 5 bases sitting between them. CDR1 and CDR2 from the germline V gene are SEHNR and FQNEAQ (reference sequence). The CDR3 runs to 12 residues. The CDR3 sequence is CASSLLVDTQYF. The CDR3 DNA is TGTGCCAGCAGCTTATTAGTAGATACGCAGTATTTT.

The gene calls are TRBV9 and TRBJ2-4, with TRBD1 matching over 9 bases. Germline CDR1 reads SGDLS; CDR2 reads YYNGEE. This CDR3 is built from 20 residues. The ends lost 3 bases at V and 0 bases at J; junction bases unmatched: 16. The CDR3 sequence: CASSAEGRERTGVAKNIQYF. Written as DNA, the CDR3 is TGTGCCAGCAGCGCCGAAGGCCGGGAGCGGACAGGGGTAGCCAAAAACATTCAGTACTTC. The full variable domain, rest sourced from reference TRBV9 and TRBJ2-4, is DSGVTQTPKHLITATGQRVTLRCSPRSGDLSVYWYQQSLDQGLQFLIQYYNGEERAKGNILERFSAQQFPDLHSELNLSSLELGDSALYFCASSAEGRERTGVAKNIQYFGAGTRLSVL.

J is TRBJ2-3 and V is TRBV2; no definite D call. This CDR3 is built from 14 residues. Germline lookup yields CDR1 SNHLY and CDR2 FYNNEI. Trimming removed 0 bases at V and 7 bases at J, with 11 bases between. The CDR3 DNA follows: TGTGCCAGCAGTGAAGCCCTTGCCCTGTATACGCAGTATTTT. The encoded protein is CASSEALALYTQYF.

The chain is built from TRBV27 and TRBJ2-7; perhaps TRBD2 as D (7 bases). CDR1 is MNHEY and CDR2 is SMNVEV in the germline V gene (reference sequence). The V end was cut by 8 bases, the J end by 2 bases, with 13 bases between. CDR3 size: 13 residues. In nucleotides, the CDR3 is TGTGCCAGCGGGAGGGGGAGCACCTACGAGCAGTACTTC. Translation: CASGRGSTYEQYF.

The chain combines TRBV5-1 with TRBJ1-4; D ambiguous. The CDR3 is 15 amino acids. Germline CDR1 SGHRS, CDR2 YFSETQ. V lost 1 base and J 4 bases, leaving 11 bases between the germline ends. The chain's CDR3 is CASSLLGRSNEKLFF. In DNA, the CDR3 is TGCGCCAGCAGCTTGTTGGGCAGAAGTAATGAAAAACTGTTTTTT.

V usage is TRBV13 and J usage is TRBJ2-7, with TRBD1 matching over 8 bases. CDR1 is PRHDT and CDR2 is FYEKMQ in the germline V gene (reference sequence). Trimming cost V 4 bases and J 0 bases; bases outside gene matches: 5. This CDR3 has 15 residues. The CDR3 sequence: CASSYGQGSSYEQYF. DNA for the CDR3: TGTGCCAGCAGCTACGGACAGGGTAGCTCCTACGAGCAGTACTTC.

The chain couples TRBV19 to TRBJ2-5; possibly TRBD1 or TRBD2 for D (5 bases each). Germline V gives CDR1 LNHDA, CDR2 SQIVND (reference sequence). V was shortened by 1 base and J by 3 bases, with 6 bases between the two germline ends. There are 13 residues in the CDR3. The CDR3 nucleotides are TGTGCCAGTAGTATAGTGGGGGAAGAGACCCAGTACTTC. This gives the protein CASSIVGEETQYF.

The genes are TRBV21-1 and TRBJ1-5; TRBD1 is taken as the D call from the table, unchecked against the DNA. TRBV21-1 is classified as a pseudogene. The CDR3 consists of 15 residues. The CDR3 here is CASSKGDRCNQPQHF. For the CDR3, the DNA is TGTGCCAGCAGCAAAGGTGACAGATGCAATCAGCCCCAGCATTTT.

V usage is TRBV7-3 and J usage is TRBJ2-1; 8 bases align to TRBD2. The CDR3 extends over 15 amino acids. Trimming at V came to 5 bases and at J to 8 bases, leaving 11 bases not matched to a gene. Looked up from germline, CDR1 is SGHTA and CDR2 is FQGTGA. CDR3 nucleotides: TGTGCCAGCAGCACACTAGCGGCACTCGGCGATGAGCAGTTCTTC. It translates to CASSTLAALGDEQFF.

The chain joins TRBV7-9 to TRBJ1-2; no reliable D call. V lost 8 bases to trimming and J lost 5 bases, with 15 bases between them. Germline-derived CDR1 and CDR2 are SEHNR and FQNEAQ (reference sequence). This CDR3 has 13 amino acids. The CDR3 bases are TGTGCCAGCCACGGGGAGGAGTTGTATGGCTACACCTTC. Protein: CASHGEELYGYTF.

The chain is built from TRBV6-1 and TRBJ1-1; D is uncertain. This CDR3 has 14 residues. V was pared by 7 bases and J by 0 bases, with 12 bases between. CDR1 MNHNS and CDR2 SASEGT come from the germline V gene. In DNA, the CDR3 is TGTGCCAGCATGGAGGTAGGCTTGAACACTGAAGCTTTCTTT. Protein: CASMEVGLNTEAFF.

This chain joins TRBV6-5 and TRBJ2-2, with 7 nucleotides matching TRBD1. The CDR3 contains 13 residues. Germline CDR1 is MNHEY and CDR2 is SVGAGI. Trimming removed 6 bases from V and 8 bases from J; junction bases left unmatched: 6. CDR3 loop: CASRQQGLGELFF. DNA of the CDR3: TGTGCCAGCAGGCAACAGGGGTTAGGGGAGCTGTTTTTT.

The chain combines TRBV6-1 with TRBJ2-7; the match to TRBD2 covers 12 bases. Germline V gene data show CDR1 as MNHNS and CDR2 as SASEGT. V was pared by 8 bases and J by 2 bases, with 4 bases of the junction left unmatched. There are 14 residues in the CDR3. DNA for the CDR3: TGTGCCAGCCGGACTAGCGGGGCTACCTACGAGCAGTACTTC. Protein: CASRTSGATYEQYF.

V and J are TRBV5-4 and TRBJ2-7; 7 nucleotides match TRBD2. This CDR3 spans 14 amino acids. The junction had 4 bases not matched to a gene; V was cut back by 0 bases and J by 4 bases. Germline V gene sequence: CDR1 SGHNT, CDR2 YYREEE (reference sequence). For the CDR3, the DNA is TGTGCCAGCAGCTTGGCAGGGACTATTTACGAGCAGTACTTC. It is translated as CASSLAGTIYEQYF.

The V call is TRBV13, the J call TRBJ1-3; D unresolved. The CDR3 runs to 13 residues. V was clipped by 4 bases and J by 8 bases, with 12 bases between them. Germline V lookup: CDR1 PRHDT, CDR2 FYEKMQ (reference sequence). The CDR3 sequence: CASSSVLADTIYF. The CDR3 DNA sequence: TGTGCCAGCAGCTCCGTTTTGGCGGACACCATATATTTT.

The gene calls are TRBV9 and TRBJ2-1; the match to TRBD1 covers 9 bases. Germline V lookup: CDR1 SGDLS, CDR2 YYNGEE. V was pared by 4 bases and J by 5 bases, with 10 bases of the junction left unmatched. The CDR3 totals 16 residues. This CDR3 reads CASSSNRDRVHNEQFF. CDR3 sequence (DNA): TGTGCCAGCAGCTCAAACCGGGACAGGGTACACAATGAGCAGTTCTTC.

The chain uses TRBV28 and TRBJ1-5; D uncertain. The CDR3 is 17 amino acids. Germline V gene sequence: CDR1 MDHEN, CDR2 SYDVKM. V shed 6 bases and J shed 5 bases, with 23 bases lying between them. The CDR3: CASSRRGPRVGDQPQHF. The DNA of the CDR3 is TGTGCCAGCAGCCGTCGAGGGCCTCGGGTTGGGGATCAGCCCCAGCATTTT.

The chain links TRBV4-1 to TRBJ2-3; D call uncertain. The length of the CDR3 is 13 residues. V dropped 1 base and J dropped 6 bases, with 8 bases sitting between them. The V gene's germline CDR1 is MGHRA and CDR2 YSYEKL. The CDR3 reads CASSQGLWDTQYF. The CDR3, as DNA: TGCGCCAGCAGCCAAGGACTCTGGGATACGCAGTATTTT.

The chain joins TRBV4-3 to TRBJ2-7; D unresolved. Germline V gene sequence: CDR1 LGHNA, CDR2 YSLEER. This CDR3 comprises 14 residues. The V gene lost 1 base and the J gene lost 6 bases, with 13 bases spanning the gap. CDR3 residues: CASSQGQGLREQYF. The CDR3 DNA reads TGCGCCAGCAGCCAAGGACAAGGCCTTCGCGAGCAGTACTTC.

The rearrangement uses TRBV4-3 and TRBJ1-2; D is ambiguous. The V gene lost 1 base and the J gene lost 5 bases, with 11 bases spanning the gap. CDR1 is LGHNA, CDR2 YSLEER, per germline. This CDR3 contains 14 residues. DNA for the CDR3: TGCGCCAGCAGCCAAGGGGCAGTAGGATATGGCTACACCTTC. The encoded protein is CASSQGAVGYGYTF.

This rearrangement joins TRBV10-3 to TRBJ2-1; 7 bases agree with TRBD2. Trimming at V came to 0 bases and at J to 0 bases, leaving 5 bases not matched to a gene. Germline V gives CDR1 ENHRY, CDR2 SYGVKD. CDR3 length: 17 residues. The DNA for the CDR3 is TGTGCCATCAGTGAGTCGGAGCGGGGTAGCTCCTACAATGAGCAGTTCTTC. Its protein is CAISESERGSSYNEQFF.

J is TRBJ2-3 and V is TRBV27; D is unclear. Germline values: CDR1 MNHEY, CDR2 SMNVEV (reference sequence). The CDR3 is 14 residues long. V lost 7 bases, J lost 6 bases, and 17 bases lay in between. The CDR3 DNA reads TGTGCCAGCAAAAGAGGTGCCGATCGGGATACGCAGTATTTT. Translation: CASKRGADRDTQYF.

This clone was seen more than once but under ten times. This sequence joins TRBV9 and TRBJ2-7, with 9 bases fitting TRBD2. CDR1 SGDLS and CDR2 YYNGEE come from the germline V gene. Germline trimming cut 0 bases from V and 2 bases from J; bases unmatched to any gene: 0. The CDR3 has 14 amino acids. DNA for the CDR3: TGTGCCAGCAGCGTAGGCGGGAGGGCCTACGAGCAGTACTTC. It encodes CASSVGGRAYEQYF.

This chain joins TRBV7-8 and TRBJ2-1; D remains unclear. V was clipped by 5 bases and J by 5 bases, with 10 bases between them. The CDR3 sequence is 13 residues long. The germline CDR1 and CDR2 sequences are SGHVS and FQNEAQ. The DNA of the CDR3 is TGTGCCAGCAGCACATGGCCCGACAATGAGCAGTTCTTC. It codes for CASSTWPDNEQFF.

The chain's CDR3 is CASSRRTGVGNEQFF. CDR3 DNA sequence: TGTGCCAGCAGCCGGCGGACAGGGGTGGGGAATGAGCAGTTCTTC. The chain uses TRBV11-3 and TRBJ2-1, with 9 bases lining up with TRBD1. CDR3 length: 15 residues. Germline V gene data show CDR1 as SGHNT and CDR2 as YENEEA. V lost 5 bases, J lost 7 bases, and 9 bases stayed unmatched.

The rearrangement joins TRBV27 to TRBJ2-3, with unresolved D. Trimming pared 2 bases from V and 0 bases from J, leaving 3 bases between. Germline CDR1 MNHEY, CDR2 SMNVEV (reference sequence). The CDR3 sequence is 13 residues long. CDR3 coding DNA: TGTGCCAGCAGTTTAGGCAGCACAGATACGCAGTATTTT. It is translated as CASSLGSTDTQYF.

The chain has TRBV7-9 and TRBJ2-1; D assignment may be TRBD1 or TRBD2 (6 bases each). Trimming left V 5 bases short and J 3 bases short, with 20 bases between. CDR3 length equals 17 residues. Per the germline V gene, CDR1 is SEHNR and CDR2 is FQNEAQ (reference sequence). Written as DNA, the CDR3 is TGTGCCAGCAGCACAGGACTACAGGGACCGAACTACAATGAGCAGTTCTTC. Its protein product is CASSTGLQGPNYNEQFF.

The chain employs TRBV5-1 and TRBJ2-3, with TRBD2 matching over 10 bases. Germline V gene lookup returns CDR1 SGHRS and CDR2 YFSETQ. Trimming at V came to 2 bases and at J to 8 bases, leaving 17 bases not matched to a gene. The CDR3 contains 18 residues. The CDR3 region is CASSFLPSSGGSWGTQYF. In DNA, the CDR3 is TGCGCCAGCAGCTTTCTCCCTTCTAGCGGGGGCTCATGGGGTACGCAGTATTTT.

The gene calls are TRBV2 and TRBJ1-4, with a weak D call TRBD1 (6 bases). The CDR3 contains 14 residues. The V gene lost 6 bases and the J gene lost 4 bases, with 12 bases spanning the gap. Germline V gene lookup returns CDR1 SNHLY and CDR2 FYNNEI. The CDR3 loop reads CASSATGFNEKLFF. DNA of the CDR3: TGTGCCAGCAGCGCGACAGGTTTTAATGAAAAACTGTTTTTT.

The chain employs TRBV6-5 and TRBJ2-7; TRBD1 or TRBD2 may be the D gene (5 bases each). Trimming stripped 6 bases from V and 0 bases from J, with 12 bases between. Germline lookup yields CDR1 MNHEY and CDR2 SVGAGI. The CDR3 length is 14 residues. The CDR3 is CASSLGVGSYEQYF. The DNA for the CDR3 is TGTGCCAGCAGCCTGGGGGTCGGCTCCTACGAGCAGTACTTC.